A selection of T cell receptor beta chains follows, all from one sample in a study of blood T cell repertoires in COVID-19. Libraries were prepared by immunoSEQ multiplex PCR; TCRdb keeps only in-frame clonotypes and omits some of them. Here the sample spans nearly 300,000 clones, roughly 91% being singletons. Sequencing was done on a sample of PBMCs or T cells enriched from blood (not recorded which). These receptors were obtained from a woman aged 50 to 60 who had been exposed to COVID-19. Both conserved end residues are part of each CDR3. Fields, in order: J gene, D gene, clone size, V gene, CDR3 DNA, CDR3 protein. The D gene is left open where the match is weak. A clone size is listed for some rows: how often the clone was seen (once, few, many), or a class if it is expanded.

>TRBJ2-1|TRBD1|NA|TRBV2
TGTGCCAGCAGACATGGACAGGGGACCCACAATGAGCAGTTCTTC
CASRHGQGTHNEQFF
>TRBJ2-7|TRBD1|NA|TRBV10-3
TGTGCCATCAGCAACCCGGGACAGGGTCCTGACGAGCAGTACTTC
CAISNPGQGPDEQYF
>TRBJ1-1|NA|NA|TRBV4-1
TGCGCCAGCAGCCAAGATCTGGGGCCAGTGAACACTGAAGCTTTCTTT
CASSQDLGPVNTEAFF
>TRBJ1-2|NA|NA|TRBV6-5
TGTGCCGCCAAACCTGAGATCTATGGCTACACCTTC
CAAKPEIYGYTF
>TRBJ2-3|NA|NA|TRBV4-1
TGCGCCAGCAGCCAATCTCCTAGCGTGGTAGATACGCAGTATTTT
CASSQSPSVVDTQYF
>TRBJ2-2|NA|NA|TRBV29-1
TGCAGCGTTGTAGGTGGTCTAGCCGGGGAGCTGTTTTTT
CSVVGGLAGELFF
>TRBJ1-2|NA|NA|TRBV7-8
TGTGCCAGCAGCCCAGATAACTATGGCTACACCTTC
CASSPDNYGYTF
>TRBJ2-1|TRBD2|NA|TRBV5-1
TGCGCCAGCTCCGAACCGGGTGCGGGGGGGCTCTTCGATGAGCAGTTCTTC
CASSEPGAGGLFDEQFF
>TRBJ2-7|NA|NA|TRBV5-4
TGTGCCAGCAGCGAAGGGACTGCGACCTACGAGCAGTACTTC
CASSEGTATYEQYF
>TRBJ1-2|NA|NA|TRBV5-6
TGTGCCAGCAGCGTGGCAGGGAACTATGGCTACACCTTC
CASSVAGNYGYTF
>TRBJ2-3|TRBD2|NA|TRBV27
TGTGCCAGCCGTAGTGGGACTAGCGGGGGACTACGCACAGATACGCAGTATTTT
CASRSGTSGGLRTDTQYF
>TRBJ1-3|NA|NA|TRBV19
TGTGCCAGTAGTATTTCTAATTCGGGTCCAGGAAACACCATATATTTT
CASSISNSGPGNTIYF
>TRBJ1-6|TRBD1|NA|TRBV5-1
TGCGCCAGCAGCTTGTTACAGGGGAATAATTCACCCCTCCACTTT
CASSLLQGNNSPLHF
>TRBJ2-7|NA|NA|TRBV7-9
TGTGCCAGCAGCCGGGACACCTACTTAGAGCAGTACTTC
CASSRDTYLEQYF
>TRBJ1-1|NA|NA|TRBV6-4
TGTGCCAGCAGTGACTCCTGGGGCGGGGTAGCTTTCTTT
CASSDSWGGVAFF
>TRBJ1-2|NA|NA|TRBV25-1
TGTGCCAGCAGTCCCCCCGGCCAGGGGCAAGGCTACACCTTC
CASSPPGQGQGYTF
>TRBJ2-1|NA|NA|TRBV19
TGTGCCAGTAGTATCAGGGGCCATGAGCAGTTCTTC
CASSIRGHEQFF
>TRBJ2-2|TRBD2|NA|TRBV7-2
TGTGCCAGCAGCTTCGTTCCGGGGGGGCCGGCCGGGGAGCTGTTTTTT
CASSFVPGGPAGELFF
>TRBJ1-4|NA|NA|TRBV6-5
TGTGCCAGCAGTTATCGACAGGAAGAAGAAAAACTGTTTTTT
CASSYRQEEEKLFF
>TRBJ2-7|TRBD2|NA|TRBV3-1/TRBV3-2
TGTGCCAGCAGCCGCTCCGGGACTAACGAGCAGTACTTC
CASSRSGTNEQYF
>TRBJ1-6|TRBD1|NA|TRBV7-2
TGTGCCAGCAGCCCTCAATCGACAGGGGGCTTTTCTAATTCACCCCTCCACTTT
CASSPQSTGGFSNSPLHF
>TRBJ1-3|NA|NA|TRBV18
TGTGCCAGCTCACCAGATATGACCAGCGCTGGAAACACCATATATTTT
CASSPDMTSAGNTIYF
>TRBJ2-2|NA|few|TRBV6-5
TGTGCCAGCAAAGCGTCGGCACGTATCACCGGGGAGCTGTTTTTT
CASKASARITGELFF
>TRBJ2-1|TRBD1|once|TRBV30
TGTGCCTCCAACCCCACAGGGGGACTGGGAAATGAGCAGTTCTTC
CASNPTGGLGNEQFF
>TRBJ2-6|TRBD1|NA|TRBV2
TGTGCCAGCAGTGTTAGGACAGGGACTTCTGGGGCCAACGTCCTGACTTTC
CASSVRTGTSGANVLTF
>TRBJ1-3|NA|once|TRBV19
TGTGCCAGTATTTTGACAGAAGGAAACACCATATATTTT
CASILTEGNTIYF
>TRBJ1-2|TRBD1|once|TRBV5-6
TGTGCCAGCAGCACCCGACAGGGGGATGGCTACACCTTC
CASSTRQGDGYTF
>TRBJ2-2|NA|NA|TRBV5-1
TGCGCCAGCAGCTTAACCCCCCCAGGTACGGGAGACACCGGGGAGCTGTTTTTT
CASSLTPPGTGDTGELFF
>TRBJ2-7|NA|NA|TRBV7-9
TGTGCCAGCAGCAAAGGAGCAGGATCCTACGAGCAGTACTTC
CASSKGAGSYEQYF
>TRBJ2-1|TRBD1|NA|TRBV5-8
TGTGCCAGCAGCGACCGGGACAGGGGGGATGAGCAGTTCTTC
CASSDRDRGDEQFF
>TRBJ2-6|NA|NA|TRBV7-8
TGTGCCAGCCTACTAAATGGGGGGACAGAAGCTTCTGGGGCCAACGTCCTGACTTTC
CASLLNGGTEASGANVLTF
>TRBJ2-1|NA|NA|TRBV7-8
TGTGCCAGCAGCTTAGCGTCAGGGGGGTACAATGAGCAGTTCTTC
CASSLASGGYNEQFF
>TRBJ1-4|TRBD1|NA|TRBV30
TGTGCCTGGAGTCCCGGGACAGGGAACCTCCATGGCTACGAAAAACTGTTTTTT
CAWSPGTGNLHGYEKLFF
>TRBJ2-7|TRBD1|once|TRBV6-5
TGTGCCAGCAGTTACAAAGGACAGGGGGCATACGAGCAGTACTTC
CASSYKGQGAYEQYF
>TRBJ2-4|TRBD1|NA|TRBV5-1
TGCGCCAGCAGCCAGGGACAGCTCTTTGCCAAAAACATTCAGTACTTC
CASSQGQLFAKNIQYF
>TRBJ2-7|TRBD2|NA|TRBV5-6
TGTGCCAGCAGCTTAGGGGTAAGCGGGAACTCCTACGAGCAGTACTTC
CASSLGVSGNSYEQYF
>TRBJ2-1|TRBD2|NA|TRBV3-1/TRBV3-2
TGTGCCAGCAGCCAAGATCACAGCGGGGGGGCCGTTGAGCAGTTCTTC
CASSQDHSGGAVEQFF
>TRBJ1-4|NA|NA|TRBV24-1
TGTGCCACCTGGCACCGCAATAATGAAAAACTGTTTTTT
CATWHRNNEKLFF
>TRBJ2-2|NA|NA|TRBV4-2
TGTGCCAGCAGCCAAGATGGGCTTACTAACACCGGGGAGCTGTTTTTT
CASSQDGLTNTGELFF
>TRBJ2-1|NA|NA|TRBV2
TGTGCCGAGGGGGGGAACTACAATGAGCAGTTCTTC
CAEGGNYNEQFF
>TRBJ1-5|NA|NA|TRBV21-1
TGTGCCAGCAGCGGAGTACCGGGACATCAAAATCAGCCCCAGCATTTT
CASSGVPGHQNQPQHF
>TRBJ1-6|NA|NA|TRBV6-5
TGTGCCAGCAGTCAGAGACAGTCGGCGCCCCTCCACTTT
CASSQRQSAPLHF
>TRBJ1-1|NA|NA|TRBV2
TGTGCCAGCACCCCCAACAGCCCGGTGGCTTTCTTT
CASTPNSPVAFF
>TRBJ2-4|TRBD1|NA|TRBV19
TGTGCCAGTAGTATGGAGGACAGGGGACTGTACTTC
CASSMEDRGLYF
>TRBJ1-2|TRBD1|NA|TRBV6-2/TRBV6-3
TGTGCCAGCAGTCTGCCGGGACAGGAAAGCTGGCTCTATGGCTACACCTTC
CASSLPGQESWLYGYTF
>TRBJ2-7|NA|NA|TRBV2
TGTGCCAGCAGTGACAGCTACGAGCAGTACTTC
CASSDSYEQYF
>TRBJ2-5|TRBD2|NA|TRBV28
TGTGCCAGCAGTTCCAGACTAGCACAAGAGACCCAGTACTTC
CASSSRLAQETQYF
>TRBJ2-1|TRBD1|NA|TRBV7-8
TGTGCCAGCAGCCGAGACAGGGGGCACAATGAGCAGTTCTTC
CASSRDRGHNEQFF
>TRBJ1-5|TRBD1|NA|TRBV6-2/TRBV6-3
TGTGCCAGCAGTGACAGGGGCAATCAGCCCCAGCATTTT
CASSDRGNQPQHF
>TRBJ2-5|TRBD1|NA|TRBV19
TGTGCCAGTAGTATTCAGGGGGCAATGGGAGAGACCCAGTACTTC
CASSIQGAMGETQYF
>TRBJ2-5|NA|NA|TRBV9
TGTGCCAGCAGCGGGGCTCCGGTCGCGGGAGAGACCCAGTACTTC
CASSGAPVAGETQYF
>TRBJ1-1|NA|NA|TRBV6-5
TGTGCCAGCAAACTTGGAACAGGGATGAACACTGAAGCTTTCTTT
CASKLGTGMNTEAFF
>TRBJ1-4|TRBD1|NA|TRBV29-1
TGCAGCGTTCGGGACAGGGGGGACTCTAATGAAAAACTGTTTTTT
CSVRDRGDSNEKLFF
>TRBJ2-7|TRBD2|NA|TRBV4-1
TGCGCCAGCAGCAGACTAGCGGGGGGGAATGAGCAGTACTTC
CASSRLAGGNEQYF
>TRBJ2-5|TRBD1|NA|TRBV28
TGTGCCAGCAGTCCGTACAGGGGCCAAGAGACCCAGTACTTC
CASSPYRGQETQYF